These 26 T cell receptor beta chains share one sample of origin, sequenced in a study of T cell repertoires in cytomegalovirus infection. TCRdb itself ran the reads through MiXCR, one entry per CDR3 protein. This repertoire shows some 500,000 distinct CDR3 sequences, almost 40% found once; its top ten account for 48%. No antigens are known for them. Sequences were derived from cultured PBMCs, sampled from culture after CMV antigen stimulation. The receptors stem from a human donor in good health (CMV status not recorded). Some clones in this sample may be carry-over from other donors' samples.

In this sample, this clonotype turned up a few times. The chain couples TRBV20-1 to TRBJ2-7; D remains unclear. The CDR3 covers 15 residues. V lost 0 bases to trimming and J lost 0 bases, with 12 bases between them. Germline V gene data show CDR1 as DFQATT and CDR2 as SNEGSKA (reference sequence). This chain's CDR3 is CSARDWSASSYEQYF. The CDR3 DNA reads TGCAGTGCTAGAGATTGGAGCGCAAGCTCCTACGAGCAGTACTTC.

The chain recombines TRBV3-1 with TRBJ1-2; D remains ambiguous. The V gene lost 5 bases and the J gene lost 8 bases, with 9 bases spanning the gap. The germline CDR1 and CDR2 sequences are LGHDT and YNNKEL (reference sequence). The CDR3 is 11 amino acids. This CDR3 is CASSDFWGYTF. The CDR3, as DNA: TGTGCCAGCAGCGATTTTTGGGGCTACACCTTC.

This clonotype has just a few counts. The chain links TRBV7-2 to TRBJ2-2; 11 bases fit TRBD2. Germline CDR1 is SGHTA and CDR2 is FQGNSA. This CDR3 comprises 15 residues. J lost 4 bases, V lost 5 bases, and 3 bases had no gene match. The CDR3 loop is CASSALAGGTGELFF. CDR3 bases: TGTGCCAGCAGCGCCCTAGCGGGGGGCACCGGGGAGCTGTTTTTT. The full variable domain, its missing parts supplied by reference TRBV7-2 and TRBJ2-2, is GAGVSQSPSNKVTEKGKDVELRCDPISGHTALYWYRQSLGQGLEFLIYFQGNSAPDKSGLPSDRFSAERTGGSVSTLTIQRTQQEDSAVYLCASSALAGGTGELFFGEGSRLTVL.

The chain joins TRBV6-8 to TRBJ2-1; the match to TRBD1 covers 7 bases. Germline CDR1 MNHGY, CDR2 SAAAGT. J lost 12 bases, V lost 6 bases, and 11 bases had no gene match. The CDR3 totals 13 residues. This chain's CDR3 is CASRRTGAFGQFF. The CDR3 DNA reads TGTGCCAGCAGGAGAACAGGGGCGTTCGGGCAGTTCTTC.

About this clonotype: A much larger clone lies one base from this, so it may be a read error. The chain links TRBV12-3 or TRBV12-4 to TRBJ1-4; 7 bases match TRBD1. The junction had 5 bases not matched to a gene; V was cut back by 6 bases and J by 4 bases. The length of the CDR3 is 14 residues. The CDR3 coding sequence is TGTGCCAGCAGCCCGACAGGGTTTAATGAAAAACTGTTTTTT. It codes for CASSPTGFNEKLFF.

The chain's CDR3 is CASARSYGTGELFF. The CDR3, as DNA: TGTGCCAGCGCCAGAAGTTATGGCACCGGGGAGCTGTTTTTT. The gene calls are TRBV25-1 and TRBJ2-2; D gene ambiguous. Looked up from germline, CDR1 is MGHDK and CDR2 is SYGVNS. This CDR3 comprises 14 residues. V was trimmed by 8 bases and J by 4 bases, leaving 14 bases between them.

The chain uses TRBV12-3 or TRBV12-4 and TRBJ2-1; 8 bases are shared with TRBD2. The trim removed 6 bases at V and 7 bases at J, leaving 8 bases unmatched. The CDR3 contains 14 residues. CDR3 amino acids: CASSGSGSSNEQFF. In DNA, the CDR3 is TGTGCCAGCAGCGGAAGCGGGAGCTCTAATGAGCAGTTCTTC.

This clonotype was seen more than once but under ten times. The genes are TRBV29-1 and TRBJ2-5; D unresolved. The CDR3 consists of 9 residues. Germline V gene data show CDR1 as SQVTM and CDR2 as ANQGSEA. Trimming shortened V by 5 bases and J by 5 bases, and 3 bases separated the two germline ends. The CDR3 reads CSVSETQYF. CDR3 in DNA: TGCAGCGTTTCTGAGACCCAGTACTTC.

This clonotype was counted a few times. V gene TRBV7-2 combines with J gene TRBJ1-1, with 11 bases lining up with TRBD1. V lost 5 bases, J lost 2 bases, and 4 bases stayed unmatched. Germline-derived CDR1 and CDR2 are SGHTA and FQGNSA. The CDR3 is 15 residues long. CDR3 in amino acids: CASSTRTGGNTEAFF. The DNA for the CDR3 is TGTGCCAGCAGCACCCGGACAGGGGGCAACACTGAAGCTTTCTTT.

CDR3 in amino acids: CASSLERGNYNEQFF. The CDR3 DNA follows: TGTGCCAGCAGCTTGGAGCGGGGGAACTACAATGAGCAGTTCTTC. The chain uses TRBV7-8 and TRBJ2-1; 8 positions agree with TRBD2. This CDR3 contains 15 residues. CDR1 SGHVS and CDR2 FQNEAQ come from the germline V gene. V lost 3 bases, J lost 3 bases, and 4 bases stayed unmatched.

This chain joins TRBV6-1 and TRBJ1-4; TRBD1 is a possible D gene (5 bases). The CDR3 spans 15 residues. Germline CDR1 reads MNHNS; CDR2 reads SASEGT. Deletions cut 7 bases from V and 7 bases from J, with 19 bases between. For the CDR3, the DNA is TGTGCCAGCACCCTCAACTCGGGGGGGGGTGAAAAACTGTTTTTT. Translating gives CASTLNSGGGEKLFF.

This clonotype was observed at least ten times. The chain is built from TRBV11-3 and TRBJ2-2, with D unclear. V lost 3 bases to trimming and J lost 1 base, with 6 bases between them. This CDR3 has 14 residues. Germline assignment: CDR1 SGHNT and CDR2 YENEEA. The CDR3 DNA sequence: TGTGCCAGCAGCTTGGAAGAGAACACCGGGGAGCTGTTTTTT. Translating gives CASSLEENTGELFF.

This clonotype was observed a handful of times. The chain links TRBV18 to TRBJ2-7; the D gene is possibly TRBD2 (6 bases). Germline V gene lookup returns CDR1 KGHSH and CDR2 LQKENI. The V end lost 5 bases, the J end lost 5 bases, and 13 bases lay between the germline ends. The CDR3 is 13 residues long. The CDR3 DNA follows: TGTGCCAGCTCATCCCGGGAGAGCCACGAGCAGTACTTC. Its protein is CASSSRESHEQYF.

V usage is TRBV7-9 and J usage is TRBJ2-7; D perhaps matches TRBD1 (6 bases). In germline, CDR1 is SEHNR, CDR2 FQNEAQ (reference sequence). The CDR3 loop spans 17 amino acids. The V end lost 5 bases, the J end lost 2 bases, and 22 bases lay between the germline ends. The CDR3 DNA follows: TGTGCCAGCAGCCCCAGGGGAAGGCGCGGTAAGGCCTACGAGCAGTACTTC. It translates to CASSPRGRRGKAYEQYF. The full variable domain, completed using reference TRBV7-9 and TRBJ2-7, is DTGVSQNPRHKITKRGQNVTFRCDPISEHNRLYWYRQTLGQGPEFLTYFQNEAQLEKSRLLSDRFSAERPKGSFSTLEIQRTEQGDSAMYLCASSPRGRRGKAYEQYFGPGTRLTVT.

The chain combines TRBV12-3 or TRBV12-4 with TRBJ2-3; D unclear. V was pared by 2 bases and J by 4 bases, with 13 bases between. The CDR3 has 15 residues. The DNA of the CDR3 is TGTGCCAGCAGTTTACAGTCCCTACTCTCAGATACGCAGTATTTT. It codes for CASSLQSLLSDTQYF.

The chain has TRBV7-2 and TRBJ1-1; weak D call: TRBD1 (6 bases). The germline V gene encodes CDR1 SGHTA and CDR2 FQGNSA. The CDR3 runs 13 residues. V was cut by 7 bases and J by 3 bases, with 12 bases left in between. The CDR3 region is CASKPGVHTEAFF. CDR3 bases: TGTGCCAGCAAACCAGGGGTCCACACTGAAGCTTTCTTT.

This chain uses TRBV4-1 with TRBJ2-3; D is uncertain. V shed 1 base and J shed 0 bases, with 11 bases lying between them. In germline, CDR1 is MGHRA, CDR2 YSYEKL. The CDR3 covers 16 residues. The CDR3 loop is CASSQVGRSSTDTQYF. CDR3 DNA sequence: TGCGCCAGCAGCCAAGTTGGCCGGTCCAGCACAGATACGCAGTATTTT.

The chain links TRBV6-6 to TRBJ1-4; the match to TRBD1 covers 7 bases. Germline CDR1 MNHNY, CDR2 SVGAGI (reference sequence). This CDR3 comprises 14 residues. Germline trimming cut 2 bases from V and 8 bases from J; bases unmatched to any gene: 5. CDR3 loop: CASSYGDSGEKLFF. The CDR3 region has the DNA TGTGCCAGCAGTTACGGGGACAGTGGAGAAAAACTGTTTTTT.

This chain joins TRBV19 and TRBJ1-1; 11 nucleotides agree with TRBD1. Unmatched junction bases numbered 6, after V lost 6 bases and J lost 3 bases. The CDR3 runs to 15 residues. Germline CDR1 reads LNHDA; CDR2 reads SQIVND (reference sequence). CDR3 amino acids: CASSTDRGRDTEAFF. CDR3 nucleotides: TGTGCCAGTAGCACGGACAGGGGGCGCGACACTGAAGCTTTCTTT.

This chain links TRBV7-9 with TRBJ2-5, with D tentatively TRBD2 (6 bases). The CDR3 loop spans 13 amino acids. Germline V gene lookup returns CDR1 SEHNR and CDR2 FQNEAQ (reference sequence). Trimming removed 5 bases from V and 5 bases from J, with 12 bases in between. CDR3 nucleotides: TGTGCCAGCAGCGAGACTAGGGCGGAGACCCAGTACTTC. Protein: CASSETRAETQYF.

This clonotype was recorded only once. The CDR3 spells CASSIEDLPGMSNQPQHF. The DNA of the CDR3 is TGTGCCAGTAGTATAGAAGACCTACCGGGAATGAGCAATCAGCCCCAGCATTTT. The rearrangement links TRBV19 to TRBJ1-5; the D is unclear. Per the germline V gene, CDR1 is LNHDA and CDR2 is SQIVND (reference sequence). V lost 0 bases and J lost 1, with 16 bases in between. This CDR3 comprises 18 residues.

This clonotype was seen only a few times. J is TRBJ2-1 and V is TRBV7-8; D not certain. Germline-derived CDR1 and CDR2 are SGHVS and FQNEAQ. The V end was cut by 10 bases, the J end by 10 bases, with 11 bases between. This CDR3 is 10 amino acids long. The CDR3 coding sequence is TGTGCCATCTTTCGGACCGAGCAGTTCTTC. It is translated as CAIFRTEQFF.

The CDR3 region has the DNA TGTACCAGCAGCTTAGATCGGGGCCGGGGACCCCTCCACTTT. Translation gives CTSSLDRGRGPLHF. The genes are TRBV7-2 and TRBJ1-6; maybe TRBD1 (5 bases). The germline CDR1 and CDR2 sequences are SGHTA and FQGNSA. The CDR3 has 14 amino acids. Trimming cost V 1 base and J 12 bases, with 13 bases left between them.

For the CDR3, the DNA is TGTGCCAGCAGCTTATTTTCGGAGGGGTTGGGCACTGAAGCTTTCTTT. Translated, it gives CASSLFSEGLGTEAFF. The J gene is TRBJ1-1, the V gene TRBV13, with D possibly TRBD1 on 5 matching bases. This CDR3 is 16 amino acids long. In germline, CDR1 is PRHDT, CDR2 FYEKMQ (reference sequence). Trimming shortened V by 2 bases and J by 4 bases, and 17 bases separated the two germline ends.

V gene TRBV4-2 combines with J gene TRBJ1-5, with TRBD1 identical over 9 bases. The CDR3 consists of 17 residues. V was clipped by 4 bases and J by 2 bases; unmatched bases: 9. Germline loops: CDR1 LGHNA, CDR2 YNFKEQ. CDR3 protein: CASSRARTGEGNQPQHF. The DNA for the CDR3 is TGTGCCAGCAGCCGGGCTCGGACAGGGGAGGGCAATCAGCCCCAGCATTTT.

This clonotype was detected only a few times. This sequence joins TRBV12-3 or TRBV12-4 and TRBJ2-3; perhaps TRBD2 as D (7 bases). Trimming left V 3 bases short and J 5 bases short, with 15 bases between. The CDR3 extends over 15 amino acids. CDR3 loop: CASSFGRGPGDTQYF. The DNA of the CDR3 is TGTGCCAGCAGTTTTGGGCGGGGGCCGGGAGATACGCAGTATTTT.